The present TCR beta chain was sequenced within a study of T cells in localized non-small cell lung cancer. Study results and limitations: Adjacent lung had a median around 50 of the 100 largest tumor clones. Uninvolved adjacent lung showed higher T cell clonality than tumor. Tumor samples were not multi-region, leaving intratumor heterogeneity unexcluded. Longer overall survival was associated with a higher density of T cells in the blood.

On this clone itself: Its antigen is as yet unknown.

Here immunoSEQ multiplex PCR was the method, and the copy in TCRdb shows in-frame clones only, minus some. The sample holds approximately 52,000 clones; around 86% are singletons and the top ten take about 18%. CDR1 is SGHAT and CDR2 is FQNNGV in the germline V gene. The V segment lost 2 bases and the J segment 6 bases; nucleotides outside the gene matches: 4. CDR3 length equals 14 residues. The specimen was peripheral blood, collected before any cancer treatment. J is TRBJ2-7 and V is TRBV11-2; TRBD1 matches at 10 bases. The clonotype comes from a male donor aged 60 or over with stage III squamous cell lung carcinoma. The CDR3 spells CASSLTGTGVEQYF. DNA of the CDR3: TGTGCCAGCAGCTTAACCGGGACAGGGGTCGAGCAGTACTTC.